This T cell receptor (beta chain) is drawn from a study of CD8 T cells in ankylosing spondylitis. From the 5' RACE reads, TCRdb called clonotypes with MiXCR, one entry per CDR3 protein. Among 250,000 to 300,000 distinct CDR3 sequences, approximately 20% were seen once, and the ten largest hold roughly 8%. The germline V gene has CDR1 SGDLS and CDR2 YYNGEE. CDR3 length: 15 residues. V lost 0 bases to trimming and J lost 2 bases, with 9 bases between them. This clonotype was detected only a few times. The antigen remains unidentified. Study-level points and caveats: A TCR beta motif made of fewer than ten highly homologous variants seemed typical of ankylosing spondylitis blood. Reported data indicate significant enrichment of disease-linked clones within matched ankylosing spondylitis synovial fluid.

The sequence came from a male donor with ankylosing spondylitis or in good health (not recorded which). The chain combines TRBV9 with TRBJ1-3, with D maybe TRBD1 (6 bases). The sample was blood, either unsorted or a sorted T cell fraction (not recorded which). CDR3 sequence (DNA): TGTGCCAGCAGCGTAGGGGGGGGCACTGGAAACACCATATATTTT. Its translation is CASSVGGGTGNTIYF. Filled out from reference TRBV9 and TRBJ1-3, the complete variable domain reads DSGVTQTPKHLITATGQRVTLRCSPRSGDLSVYWYQQSLDQGLQFLIQYYNGEERAKGNILERFSAQQFPDLHSELNLSSLELGDSALYFCASSVGGGTGNTIYFGEGSWLTVV.